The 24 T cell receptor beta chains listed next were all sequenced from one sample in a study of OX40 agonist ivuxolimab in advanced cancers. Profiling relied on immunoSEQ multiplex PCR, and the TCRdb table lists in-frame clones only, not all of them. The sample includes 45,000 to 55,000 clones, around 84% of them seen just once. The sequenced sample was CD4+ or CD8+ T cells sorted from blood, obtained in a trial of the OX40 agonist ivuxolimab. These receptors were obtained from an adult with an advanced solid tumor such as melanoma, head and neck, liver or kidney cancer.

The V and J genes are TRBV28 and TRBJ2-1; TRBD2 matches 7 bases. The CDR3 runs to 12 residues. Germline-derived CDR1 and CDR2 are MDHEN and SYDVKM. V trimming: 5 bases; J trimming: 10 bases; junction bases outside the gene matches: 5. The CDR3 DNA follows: TGTGCCAGCAGTCTACTAGCGAGGGAGCAGTTCTTC. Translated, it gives CASSLLAREQFF.

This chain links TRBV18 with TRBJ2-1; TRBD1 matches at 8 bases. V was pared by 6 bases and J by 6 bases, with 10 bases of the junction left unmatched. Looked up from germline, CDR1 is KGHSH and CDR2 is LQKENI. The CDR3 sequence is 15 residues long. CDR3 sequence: CASSQRTGQGNEQFF. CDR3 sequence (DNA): TGTGCCAGCTCCCAACGGACAGGGCAGGGCAATGAGCAGTTCTTC.

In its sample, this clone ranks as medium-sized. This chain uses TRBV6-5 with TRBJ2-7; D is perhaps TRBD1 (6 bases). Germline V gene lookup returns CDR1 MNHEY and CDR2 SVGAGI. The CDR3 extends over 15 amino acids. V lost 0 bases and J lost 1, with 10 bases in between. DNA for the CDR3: TGTGCCAGCAGTTACTCCCGAAGGGGGTCCTACGAGCAGTACTTC. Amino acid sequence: CASSYSRRGSYEQYF.

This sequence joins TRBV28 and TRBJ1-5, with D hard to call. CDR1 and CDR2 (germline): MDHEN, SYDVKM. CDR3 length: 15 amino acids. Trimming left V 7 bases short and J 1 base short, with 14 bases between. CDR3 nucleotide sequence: TGTGCCAGCACTACCCCGGGGAGGAGCAATCAGCCCCAGCATTTT. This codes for CASTTPGRSNQPQHF.

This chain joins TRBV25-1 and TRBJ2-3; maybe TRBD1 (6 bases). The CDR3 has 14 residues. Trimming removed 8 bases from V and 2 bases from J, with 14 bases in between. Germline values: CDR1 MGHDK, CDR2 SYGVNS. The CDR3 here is CASSTGLFTDTQYF. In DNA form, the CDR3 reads TGTGCCAGCTCTACAGGGCTATTCACAGATACGCAGTATTTT.

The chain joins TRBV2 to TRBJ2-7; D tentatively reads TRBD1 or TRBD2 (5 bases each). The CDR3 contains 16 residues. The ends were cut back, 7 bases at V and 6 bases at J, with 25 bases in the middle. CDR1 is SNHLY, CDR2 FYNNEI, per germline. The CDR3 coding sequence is TGTGCCAGCATTCCGGGACGACACACGTTTAGGGGCGAGCAGTACTTC. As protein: CASIPGRHTFRGEQYF.

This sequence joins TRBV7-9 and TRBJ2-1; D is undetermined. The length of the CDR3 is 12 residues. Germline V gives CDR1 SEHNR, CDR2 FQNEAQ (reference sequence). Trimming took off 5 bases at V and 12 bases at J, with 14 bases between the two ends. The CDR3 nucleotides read TGTGCCAGCAGCCCTGGCGCCATGGGGCAGTTCTTC. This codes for CASSPGAMGQFF.

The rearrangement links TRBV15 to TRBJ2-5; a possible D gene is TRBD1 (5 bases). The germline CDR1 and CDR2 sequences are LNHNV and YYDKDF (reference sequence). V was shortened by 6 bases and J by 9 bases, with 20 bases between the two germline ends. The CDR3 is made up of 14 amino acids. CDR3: CATRTDRASSAQYF. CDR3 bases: TGTGCCACCAGGACAGACAGAGCTTCTAGTGCCCAGTACTTC.

CDR3 sequence (DNA): TGTGCCAGCTCACTAATGTCCGGTTTTGACACTGAAGCTTTCTTT. Translation: CASSLMSGFDTEAFF. The chain couples TRBV18 to TRBJ1-1, with no clear D. CDR1 and CDR2 from the germline V gene are KGHSH and LQKENI. Trimming took 4 bases from V and 3 from J, leaving 15 bases between them. CDR3 length: 15 amino acids.

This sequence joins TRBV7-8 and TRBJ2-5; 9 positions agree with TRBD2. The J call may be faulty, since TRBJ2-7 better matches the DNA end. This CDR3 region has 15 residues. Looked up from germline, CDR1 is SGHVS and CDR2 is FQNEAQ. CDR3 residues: CASSLALREGSEQYF. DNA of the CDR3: TGTGCCAGCAGCTTAGCCCTGCGGGAGGGAAGCGAGCAGTACTTC.

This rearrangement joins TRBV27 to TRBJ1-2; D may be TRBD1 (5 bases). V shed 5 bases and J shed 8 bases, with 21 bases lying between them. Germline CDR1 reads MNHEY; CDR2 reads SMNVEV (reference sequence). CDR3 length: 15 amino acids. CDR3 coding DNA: TGTGCCAGCAGTCCCCGGGACCCAAGGTATGGAGGCTACACCTTC. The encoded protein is CASSPRDPRYGGYTF.

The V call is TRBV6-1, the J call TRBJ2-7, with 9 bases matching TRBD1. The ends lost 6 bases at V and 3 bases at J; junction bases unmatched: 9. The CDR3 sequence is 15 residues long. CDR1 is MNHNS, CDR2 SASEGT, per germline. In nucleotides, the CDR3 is TGTGCCAGCAGCGCTAGGACAGGGGCGTACTACGAGCAGTACTTC. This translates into CASSARTGAYYEQYF.

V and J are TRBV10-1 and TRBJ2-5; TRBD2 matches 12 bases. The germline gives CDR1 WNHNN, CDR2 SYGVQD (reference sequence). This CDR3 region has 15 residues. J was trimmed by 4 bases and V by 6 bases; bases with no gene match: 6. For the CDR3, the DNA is TGCGCCAGCAGGATACTAGCGGGAGGCGGAGAGACCCAGTACTTC. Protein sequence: CASRILAGGGETQYF.

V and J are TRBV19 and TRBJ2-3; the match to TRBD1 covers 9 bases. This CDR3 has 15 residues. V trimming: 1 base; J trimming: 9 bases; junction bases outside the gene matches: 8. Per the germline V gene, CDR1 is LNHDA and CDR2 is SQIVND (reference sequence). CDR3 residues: CASSIGTGGPPTQYF. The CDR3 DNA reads TGTGCCAGTAGTATAGGAACAGGGGGCCCCCCAACGCAGTATTTT.

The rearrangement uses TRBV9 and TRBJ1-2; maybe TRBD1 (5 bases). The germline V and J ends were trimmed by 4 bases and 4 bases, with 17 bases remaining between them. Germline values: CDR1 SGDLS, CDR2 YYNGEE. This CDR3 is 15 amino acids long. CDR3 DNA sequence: TGTGCCAGCAGCTCCCGGGACGCCGGTCTCTATGGCTACACCTTC. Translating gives CASSSRDAGLYGYTF.

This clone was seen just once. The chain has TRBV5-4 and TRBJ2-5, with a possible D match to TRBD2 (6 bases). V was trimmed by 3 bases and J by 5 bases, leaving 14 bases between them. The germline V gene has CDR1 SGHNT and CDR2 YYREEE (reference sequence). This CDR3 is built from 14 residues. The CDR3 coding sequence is TGTGCCAGCAGCTCTCCGCGGGGAGGTGAGACCCAGTACTTC. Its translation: CASSSPRGGETQYF.

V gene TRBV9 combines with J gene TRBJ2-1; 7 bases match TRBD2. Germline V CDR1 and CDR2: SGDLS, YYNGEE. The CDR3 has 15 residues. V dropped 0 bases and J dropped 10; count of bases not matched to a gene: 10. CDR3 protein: CASSVVGLAETEQFF. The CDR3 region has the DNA TGTGCCAGCAGCGTAGTAGGTCTAGCGGAGACCGAGCAGTTCTTC.

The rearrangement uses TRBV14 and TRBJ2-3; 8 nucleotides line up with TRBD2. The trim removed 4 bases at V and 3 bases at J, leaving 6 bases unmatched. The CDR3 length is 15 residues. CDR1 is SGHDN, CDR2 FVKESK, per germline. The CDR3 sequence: CASSLQSGRTDTQYF. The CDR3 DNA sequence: TGTGCCAGCAGCCTCCAAAGCGGGAGAACAGATACGCAGTATTTT.

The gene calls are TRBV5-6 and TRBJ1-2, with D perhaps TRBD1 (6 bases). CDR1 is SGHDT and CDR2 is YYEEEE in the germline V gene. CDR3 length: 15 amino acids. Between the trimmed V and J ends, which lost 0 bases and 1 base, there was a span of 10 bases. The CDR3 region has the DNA TGTGCCAGCAGCTTGGCGGGGGGCTTTAACTATGGCTACACCTTC. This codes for CASSLAGGFNYGYTF.

The chain's CDR3 is CASSPRLVPGEQYF. In nucleotides, the CDR3 is TGTGCCAGCAGCCCCCGACTAGTCCCCGGCGAGCAGTACTTC. The chain uses TRBV9 and TRBJ2-7, with a weak D call TRBD2 (6 bases). This CDR3 contains 14 residues. The V gene's germline CDR1 is SGDLS and CDR2 YYNGEE. Trimming removed 4 bases at V and 6 bases at J, with 17 bases between.

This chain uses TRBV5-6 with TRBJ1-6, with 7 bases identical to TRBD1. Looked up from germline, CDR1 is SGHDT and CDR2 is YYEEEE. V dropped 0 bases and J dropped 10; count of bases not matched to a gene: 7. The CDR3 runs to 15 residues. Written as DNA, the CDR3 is TGTGCCAGCAGCTTGGCCCAGACAGGGCGCTCACCCCTCCACTTT. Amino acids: CASSLAQTGRSPLHF.

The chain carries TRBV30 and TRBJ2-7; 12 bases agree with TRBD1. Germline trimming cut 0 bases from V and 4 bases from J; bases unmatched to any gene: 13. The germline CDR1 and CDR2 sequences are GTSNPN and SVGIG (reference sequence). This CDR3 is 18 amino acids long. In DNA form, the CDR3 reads TGTGCCTGGAGTGTAATCCTCCCGGGACAGGGGGCGTCATACGAGCAGTACTTC. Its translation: CAWSVILPGQGASYEQYF.

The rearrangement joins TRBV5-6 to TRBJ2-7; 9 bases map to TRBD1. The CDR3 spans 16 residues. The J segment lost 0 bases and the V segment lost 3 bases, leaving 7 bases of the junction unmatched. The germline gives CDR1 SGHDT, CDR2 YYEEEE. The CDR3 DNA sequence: TGTGCCAGCAGCTCCGGGACAGGGATGAGCTCCTACGAGCAGTACTTC. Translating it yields CASSSGTGMSSYEQYF.

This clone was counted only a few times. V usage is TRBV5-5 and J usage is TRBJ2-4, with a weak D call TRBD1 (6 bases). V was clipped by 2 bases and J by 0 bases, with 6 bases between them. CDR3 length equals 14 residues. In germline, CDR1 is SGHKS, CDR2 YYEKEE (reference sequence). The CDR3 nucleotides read TGTGCCAGCAGCTTAGGGGGAGCCAAAAACATTCAGTACTTC. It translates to CASSLGGAKNIQYF.